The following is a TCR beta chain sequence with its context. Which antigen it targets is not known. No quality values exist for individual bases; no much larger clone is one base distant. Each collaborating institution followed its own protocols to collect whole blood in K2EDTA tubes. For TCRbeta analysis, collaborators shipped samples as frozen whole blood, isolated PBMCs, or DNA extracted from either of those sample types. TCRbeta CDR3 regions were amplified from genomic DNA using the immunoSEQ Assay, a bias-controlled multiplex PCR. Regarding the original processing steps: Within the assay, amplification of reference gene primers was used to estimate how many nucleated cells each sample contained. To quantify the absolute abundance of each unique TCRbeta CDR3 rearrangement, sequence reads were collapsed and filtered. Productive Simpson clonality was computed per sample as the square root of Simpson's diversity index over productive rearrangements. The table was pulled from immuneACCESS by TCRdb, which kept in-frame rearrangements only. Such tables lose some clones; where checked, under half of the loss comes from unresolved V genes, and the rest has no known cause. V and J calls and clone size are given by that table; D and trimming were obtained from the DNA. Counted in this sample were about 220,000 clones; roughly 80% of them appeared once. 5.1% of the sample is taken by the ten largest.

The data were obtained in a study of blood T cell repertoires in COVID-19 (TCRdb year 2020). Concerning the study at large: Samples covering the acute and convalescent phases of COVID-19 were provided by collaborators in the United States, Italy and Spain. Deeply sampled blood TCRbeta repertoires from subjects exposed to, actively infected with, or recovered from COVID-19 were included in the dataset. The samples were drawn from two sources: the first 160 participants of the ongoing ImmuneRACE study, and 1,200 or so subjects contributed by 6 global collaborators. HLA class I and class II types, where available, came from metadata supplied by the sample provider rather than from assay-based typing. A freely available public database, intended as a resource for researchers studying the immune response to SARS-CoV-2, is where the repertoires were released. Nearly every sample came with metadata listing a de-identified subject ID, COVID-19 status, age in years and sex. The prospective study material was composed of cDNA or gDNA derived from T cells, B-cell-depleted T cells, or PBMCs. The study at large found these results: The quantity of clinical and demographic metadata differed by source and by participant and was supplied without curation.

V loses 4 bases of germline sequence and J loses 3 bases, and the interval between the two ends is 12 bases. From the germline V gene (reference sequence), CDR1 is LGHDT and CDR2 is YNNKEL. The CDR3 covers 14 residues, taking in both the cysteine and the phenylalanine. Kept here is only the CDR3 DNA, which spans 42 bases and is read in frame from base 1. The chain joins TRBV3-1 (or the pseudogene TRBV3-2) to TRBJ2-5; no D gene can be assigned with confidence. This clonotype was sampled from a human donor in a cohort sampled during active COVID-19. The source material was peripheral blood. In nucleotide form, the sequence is TGTGCCAGCAGCCCCGAGCGTAACAAAGAGACCCAGTACTTC. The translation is CASSPERNKETQYF.